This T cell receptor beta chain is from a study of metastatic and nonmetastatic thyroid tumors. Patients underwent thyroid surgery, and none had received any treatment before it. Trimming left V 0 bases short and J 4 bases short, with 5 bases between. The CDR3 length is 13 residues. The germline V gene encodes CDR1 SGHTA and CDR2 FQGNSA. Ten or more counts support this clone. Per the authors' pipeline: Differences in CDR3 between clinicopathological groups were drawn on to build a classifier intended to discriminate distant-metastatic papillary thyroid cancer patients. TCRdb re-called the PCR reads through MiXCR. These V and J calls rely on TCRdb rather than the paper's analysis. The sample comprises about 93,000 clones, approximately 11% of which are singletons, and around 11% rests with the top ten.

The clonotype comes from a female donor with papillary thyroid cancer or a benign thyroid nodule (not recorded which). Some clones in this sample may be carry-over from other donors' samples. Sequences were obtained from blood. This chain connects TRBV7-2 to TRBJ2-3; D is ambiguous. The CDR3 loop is CASSLADPDTQYF. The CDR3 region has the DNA TGTGCCAGCAGCTTAGCGGACCCAGATACGCAGTATTTT.